Below are 23 T cell receptor beta chains sequenced from a single sample in a study of cytomegalovirus exposure and HLA in healthy donors. Libraries were prepared by immunoSEQ multiplex PCR; TCRdb keeps only in-frame clonotypes and omits some of them. The data contain 80,000 to 95,000 clones, roughly 96% of them singletons. What was sequenced was PBMCs. The source is a woman under 30 in good health and CMV-seronegative.

This sequence joins TRBV30 and TRBJ2-2; TRBD2 agrees at 11 bases. Looked up from germline, CDR1 is GTSNPN and CDR2 is SVGIG (reference sequence). The J segment lost 5 bases and the V segment lost 6 bases, leaving 2 bases of the junction unmatched. The CDR3 has 13 amino acids. The CDR3 spells CACRTSGTGELFF. The CDR3 DNA sequence: TGTGCCTGCCGGACTAGCGGGACCGGGGAGCTGTTTTTT.

The CDR3 region has the DNA TGCGCCAGCAGCCCAACTCTTTCTAGCGGGCCTCGTCCGGGGTACAATGAGCAGTTCTTC. Translation: CASSPTLSSGPRPGYNEQFF. The chain is built from TRBV5-1 and TRBJ2-1; TRBD2 matches 8 bases. The length of the CDR3 is 20 residues. V lost 4 bases and J lost 4; bases outside the gene matches: 22. Germline values: CDR1 SGHRS, CDR2 YFSETQ.

The V and J genes are TRBV5-1 and TRBJ2-7; D not certain. Germline CDR1 is SGHRS and CDR2 is YFSETQ. Trimming pared 4 bases from V and 3 bases from J, leaving 17 bases between. The CDR3 is made up of 15 amino acids. The CDR3 bases are TGCGCCAGCAGCCCTTTACCCACCACCTACTACGAGCAGTACTTC. Protein: CASSPLPTTYYEQYF.

CDR3 nucleotides: TGTGCCAGCAGTCCGACAGGAACATTAACCTACGAGCAGTACTTC. Its protein product is CASSPTGTLTYEQYF. The chain joins TRBV28 to TRBJ2-7, with a possible D match to TRBD1 (6 bases). The CDR3 totals 15 residues. Germline V CDR1 and CDR2: MDHEN, SYDVKM. V gave up 5 bases and J gave up 2 bases, with 16 bases separating them.

The chain combines TRBV15 with TRBJ2-7, with TRBD1 identical over 9 bases. The CDR3 is made up of 16 amino acids. Germline V lookup: CDR1 LNHNV, CDR2 YYDKDF (reference sequence). Losses at the gene ends were 0 bases for V and 2 bases for J; bases not matched to a gene: 5. The CDR3 nucleotides are TGTGCCACCAGCAGAGAACAGGGGGCGACTCCCTACGAGCAGTACTTC. This encodes CATSREQGATPYEQYF. The whole variable domain, remainder taken from reference TRBV15 and TRBJ2-7, is DAMVIQNPRYQVTQFGKPVTLSCSQTLNHNVMYWYQQKSSQAPKLLFHYYDKDFNNEADTPDNFQSRRPNTSFCFLDIRSPGLGDTAMYLCATSREQGATPYEQYFGPGTRLTVT.

This clone was observed a few times. The chain uses TRBV6-5 and TRBJ2-7; 7 nucleotides line up with TRBD2. Germline V CDR1 and CDR2: MNHEY, SVGAGI. This CDR3 is 15 amino acids long. V dropped 0 bases and J dropped 5; count of bases not matched to a gene: 7. Here the CDR3 DNA reads TGTGCCAGCAGTTACTCTCCGGGGAGGGCCCACGAGCAGTACTTC. Protein product: CASSYSPGRAHEQYF.

This chain links TRBV27 with TRBJ2-2; D might be TRBD1 (5 bases). This CDR3 region has 16 residues. V was shortened by 6 bases and J by 2 bases, with 16 bases between the two germline ends. Germline V gene lookup returns CDR1 MNHEY and CDR2 SMNVEV (reference sequence). The CDR3 nucleotides read TGTGCCAGCAGACTGACAGCTCGGGCTAACACCGGGGAGCTGTTTTTT. This gives the protein CASRLTARANTGELFF.

Only one count was recorded for this clone. The chain combines TRBV27 with TRBJ1-1; the match to TRBD1 covers 7 bases. Looked up from germline, CDR1 is MNHEY and CDR2 is SMNVEV (reference sequence). This CDR3 is built from 13 residues. The junction had 4 bases not matched to a gene; V was cut back by 5 bases and J by 4 bases. DNA for the CDR3: TGTGCCAGCAGTATGACAGGGCTCACTGAAGCTTTCTTT. It specifies CASSMTGLTEAFF.

This chain joins TRBV27 and TRBJ2-1; 8 bases are shared with TRBD2. This CDR3 is 16 amino acids long. Germline assignment: CDR1 MNHEY and CDR2 SMNVEV (reference sequence). Losses at the gene ends were 7 bases for V and 8 bases for J; bases not matched to a gene: 16. In DNA form, the CDR3 reads TGTGCCAGCACTGCTGCGGGAGGAGTGCGGGGGGATGAGCAGTTCTTC. Translation gives CASTAAGGVRGDEQFF.

CDR3 sequence (DNA): TGTGCCAGCAGGGGACTAGCGGGGAGCCTCAATGAGCAGTTCTTC. Protein product: CASRGLAGSLNEQFF. This chain joins TRBV2 and TRBJ2-1; 13 nucleotides line up with TRBD2. Trimming took 6 bases from V and 6 from J; bases not matched to a gene: 5. CDR3 length: 15 amino acids. In germline, CDR1 is SNHLY, CDR2 FYNNEI.

This chain uses TRBV10-2 with TRBJ1-4; the D gene is possibly TRBD1 (5 bases). CDR3 length: 15 amino acids. Trimming shortened V by 2 bases and J by 5 bases, and 12 bases separated the two germline ends. From germline, CDR1 is WSHSY and CDR2 SAAADI. CDR3 amino acids: CASSEMTAWNEKLFF. The CDR3 coding sequence is TGCGCCAGCAGTGAGATGACAGCCTGGAATGAAAAACTGTTTTTT.

This clone has just one count. For the CDR3, the DNA is TGTGCCAGCACGGCAGGTACCGGGGAGCTGTTTTTT. Translated: CASTAGTGELFF. This sequence joins TRBV6-6 and TRBJ2-2; unclear D gene. The CDR3 consists of 12 residues. In germline, CDR1 is MNHNY, CDR2 SVGAGI (reference sequence). Trimming cost V 7 bases and J 5 bases, with 8 bases left between them.

The CDR3 bases are TGCGCCAGCAGCTTCGGGACTAGCGTAGTCTACGAGCAGTACTTC. As protein: CASSFGTSVVYEQYF. The chain employs TRBV5-1 and TRBJ2-7, with 10 bases fitting TRBD2. This CDR3 spans 15 amino acids. V lost 2 bases, J lost 3 bases, and 5 bases stayed unmatched. Germline V gene lookup returns CDR1 SGHRS and CDR2 YFSETQ.

The J gene is TRBJ1-1, the V gene TRBV13; a weak D match, TRBD1 (6 bases). Trimming pared 0 bases from V and 4 bases from J, leaving 9 bases between. The germline gives CDR1 PRHDT, CDR2 FYEKMQ (reference sequence). There are 14 residues in the CDR3. The CDR3: CASSLGQGSTEAFF. DNA for the CDR3: TGTGCCAGCAGCTTAGGGCAGGGGAGCACTGAAGCTTTCTTT. Full variable domain (remainder filled in from reference TRBV13 and TRBJ1-1): AAGVIQSPRHLIKEKRETATLKCYPIPRHDTVYWYQQGPGQDPQFLISFYEKMQSDKGSIPDRFSAQQFSDYHSELNMSSLELGDSALYFCASSLGQGSTEAFFGQGTRLTVV.

The V call is TRBV6-6, the J call TRBJ2-2; D is possibly TRBD2 (5 bases). This CDR3 region has 15 residues. The V gene lost 2 bases and the J gene lost 6 bases, with 13 bases spanning the gap. Germline V lookup: CDR1 MNHNY, CDR2 SVGAGI (reference sequence). Written as DNA, the CDR3 is TGTGCCAGCAGTTACGAGCCTACTAGATCCGGGGAGCTGTTTTTT. Protein product: CASSYEPTRSGELFF.

The chain is built from TRBV7-9 and TRBJ2-7; 7 nucleotides align to TRBD1. The CDR3 is 14 amino acids. Germline-derived CDR1 and CDR2 are SEHNR and FQNEAQ (reference sequence). Trimming removed 5 bases from V and 4 bases from J; junction bases left unmatched: 8. CDR3 protein: CASSLTRTGYEQYF. CDR3 bases: TGTGCCAGCAGCCTAACGCGGACAGGTTACGAGCAGTACTTC.

The V call is TRBV29-1, the J call TRBJ2-7, with no clear D. Germline CDR1 reads SQVTM; CDR2 reads ANQGSEA. Trimming took off 3 bases at V and 4 bases at J, with 22 bases between the two ends. CDR3 length equals 16 residues. The chain's CDR3 is CSVENGKASPGYEQYF. The CDR3 region has the DNA TGCAGCGTTGAGAACGGAAAGGCCTCCCCGGGTTACGAGCAGTACTTC.

The rearrangement joins TRBV27 to TRBJ2-2; no definite D call. This CDR3 comprises 13 residues. Looked up from germline, CDR1 is MNHEY and CDR2 is SMNVEV (reference sequence). V lost 7 bases and J lost 4, with 10 bases in between. The CDR3 coding sequence is TGTGCCAGCATCGACTGGCTCACCGGGGAGCTGTTTTTT. As protein: CASIDWLTGELFF.

The chain couples TRBV5-1 to TRBJ2-1; D is perhaps TRBD1 (7 bases). This CDR3 region has 15 residues. V lost 6 bases and J lost 7, with 20 bases in between. The germline CDR1 and CDR2 sequences are SGHRS and YFSETQ. CDR3 residues: CASTGGIPGGNEQFF. CDR3 in DNA: TGCGCCAGCACCGGCGGGATTCCAGGGGGGAATGAGCAGTTCTTC. The variable domain in full, completed from reference TRBV5-1 and TRBJ2-1, reads KAGVTQTPRYLIKTRGQQVTLSCSPISGHRSVSWYQQTPGQGLQFLFEYFSETQRNKGNFPGRFSGRQFSNSRSEMNVSTLELGDSALYLCASTGGIPGGNEQFFGPGTRLTVL.

This chain connects TRBV5-1 to TRBJ2-7, with 9 nucleotides matching TRBD1. Per germline, CDR1 SGHRS and CDR2 YFSETQ. There are 15 residues in the CDR3. The junction had 9 bases not matched to a gene; V was cut back by 4 bases and J by 4 bases. This CDR3 is CASSRTGTGTYEQYF. As DNA, the CDR3 is TGCGCCAGCAGCCGTACCGGGACAGGGACTTACGAGCAGTACTTC.

The genes are TRBV7-2 and TRBJ2-3; 12 bases are a match to TRBD2. Germline loops: CDR1 SGHTA, CDR2 FQGNSA. The V segment lost 5 bases and the J segment 1 base; nucleotides outside the gene matches: 4. This CDR3 spans 16 amino acids. The chain's CDR3 is CASSKTSGRRTDTQYF. In DNA, the CDR3 is TGTGCCAGCAGCAAAACTAGCGGGAGGCGCACAGATACGCAGTATTTT.

The chain couples TRBV9 to TRBJ2-6, with TRBD1 identical over 7 bases. The ends lost 3 bases at V and 0 bases at J; junction bases unmatched: 6. Germline V gives CDR1 SGDLS, CDR2 YYNGEE. CDR3 length equals 17 residues. In DNA form, the CDR3 reads TGTGCCAGCAGCGCGTGGACAGGTTCCTCTGGGGCCAACGTCCTGACTTTC. It translates to CASSAWTGSSGANVLTF.

The gene calls are TRBV4-1 and TRBJ2-1; the match to TRBD1 covers 10 bases. The CDR3 runs to 21 residues. Germline V gene data show CDR1 as MGHRA and CDR2 as YSYEKL. With 4 bases clipped from V and 0 bases from J, the junction kept 18 bases outside the gene matches. CDR3 region: CASSRIEPRDRGSSSYNEQFF. CDR3 sequence (DNA): TGCGCCAGCAGCCGGATAGAACCCCGGGACAGGGGAAGTAGCTCCTACAATGAGCAGTTCTTC.